This TCR beta chain is drawn from a study of identical twins. Findings and limits, study-wide: Beta out-of-frame sequences showed weaker excess sharing between twins.

Among all donors, each was a healthy Caucasian. The CDR3 is 15 residues long. Per germline, CDR1 SGHTA and CDR2 FQGNSA. V lost 5 bases, J lost 6 bases, and 9 bases stayed unmatched. This clonotype was seen repeatedly, ten times or more. The target antigen is unknown. MiXCR was run by TCRdb on the 5' RACE reads, yielding one entry per CDR3 protein. In the table there are hundreds of thousands of distinct CDR3 sequences, around 5.7% of which are singletons. This sequence was found in a man younger than 35 in good health. What was sequenced was naive T cells sorted from blood. The chain uses TRBV7-2 and TRBJ2-2; 7 bases align to TRBD1. Here the CDR3 reads CASSPNSGGSGELFF. Here the CDR3 DNA reads TGTGCCAGCAGCCCCAATTCAGGGGGATCCGGGGAGCTGTTTTTT. Full variable domain (remainder filled in from reference TRBV7-2 and TRBJ2-2): GAGVSQSPSNKVTEKGKDVELRCDPISGHTALYWYRQSLGQGLEFLIYFQGNSAPDKSGLPSDRFSAERTGGSVSTLTIQRTQQEDSAVYLCASSPNSGGSGELFFGEGSRLTVL.